What follows is one TCR beta chain and its context. It has no known antigen specificity. The sample holds no much larger clone one base away, and base qualities are not on file. This sample stems from a study of long-term antiretroviral therapy in people with HIV (dated by TCRdb to between 2020 and 2023). Concerning the study at large: Collection of the earliest samples took place about a decade ahead of the 2015 WHO recommendation for immediate ART, at a time when ART was typically delayed until CD4 counts fell. The cohort contributed under 200 cryopreserved PBMC samples from 30 adults with confirmed HIV infection, collected serially over a mean of around six years (range 1-12). A retrospective serial study tested whether ART initiation and durable HIV suppression were associated with changes in peripheral blood TRB repertoire composition and diversity. About a third of the roughly 30 participants with HIV were female. Test extractions of a monoclonal T-cell line alongside some 35 polyclonal samples showed no cross-contamination during QIAcube processing.

The immunoSEQ hsTCRB v3.0 assay was used at survey level resolution to sequence the TRB variable region. The target sequencing depth for TRB was about 40,000-55,000 T-cell genomes per sample. An Illumina MiSeq with a v3 150-cycle kit was used to sequence the pooled TRB libraries. On the study's bioinformatics: Repertoire analysis ran in R within a reproducible Nextflow workflow covering QC, data transformation and analysis. Custom analyses were implemented in LymphoSeq2, an R package for AIRR-Seq data exploration. A handful of samples that yielded fewer than 5000 total TRB sequences were excluded, so that more than 150 HIV repertoires were analyzed. Of the 188 retained HIV repertoires, 55 to 60 were collected before and 129 after ART initiation. Repertoires were downsampled to 5000 TRB nucleotide sequences, with summary statistics averaged over 100 downsampling iterations. TRB sequences were retained for analysis only if CDR3 regions of at least seven amino acids were present. Two measures captured diversity: a Shannon entropy-derived clonality score and the Gini coefficient. In repertoire networks, the top 5000 CDR3 amino acid sequences were linked whenever an edit distance of one separated two sequences. For TRB CDR3 amino acid sequences, GLIPH2 was used to predict antigen specificity groups and MHC restriction. To flag known associations with CMV, EBV, HIV or tissue antigens, CDR3 amino acid sequences were compared against VDJdb and McPAS-TCR. Pre-ART, post-ART and control groups were compared with Wilcoxon signed-rank tests and Holm-Bonferroni correction. Here the immuneACCESS table is served through TCRdb, limited to in-frame sequences with V and J called. Missing clones are a known gap in these copies; in checked studies unresolved V genes cover under half, and the rest lacks a known reason. D and trimming come from the DNA, and the V and J calls and clone size come from that table. The sample profile shows some 16,000 clones; around 77% of them were found once. Of the sample, 9.5% to 14% is held by the ten largest clones.

CDR1 and CDR2 are drawn from the germline V gene: ENHRY, SYGVKD. Here V drops 1 base and J drops 0 bases, and the junction holds 3 bases not matched to any gene. The CDR3 covers 17 residues, taking in both the cysteine and the phenylalanine. Kept here is only the CDR3 DNA, which spans 51 bases and is read in frame from base 1. Findings and caveats that apply to the study as a whole: Limited PBMC availability meant only the TCR beta chain was sequenced, without alpha chain pairing. The samples span the years 2004 to 2017, and the ART regimens used at that time may not be as effective as current regimens. CDR3 length ranges in HIV repertoires were narrower than in controls, and network structure suggested an antigen-experienced repertoire with only a slight naive shift after ART. Because pre-ART samples had limited cell numbers, profiling was done on unsorted PBMC rather than on sorted CD4+ and CD8+ T cells. ART initiation was associated with a significant increase in TRB diversity, but diversity stayed significantly below transplant donor controls even after long-term ART. No data were available on ART adherence, viral resistance or therapy changes, limiting inferences about post-ART repertoire changes. The repertoire was dominated across all time points by expanded TRB clones identified before ART initiation, although this dominance was seen to fluctuate and to decrease in many PLHIV after ART.

Participants were included only if at least one PBMC sample before ART initiation and at least two post-ART samples were available. All participants with HIV were treated in the United States of America. Before DNA extraction, cryopreserved samples of roughly 0.9-11 million PBMC were thawed and washed. At the time of the earliest PBMC sample, participants with HIV were aged between about 23 and 54 years. PBMC samples were contributed by each participant from 1-4 timepoints before ART initiation and 2-8 timepoints after ART initiation, with a median of 7 samples. Serial HIV viral load, CD4+ T-cell count, ART history and demographic data were obtained for every participant. Genomic DNA was extracted from unsorted PBMC with a Qiagen kit on a QIAcube, with processing performed in batches of 12 samples.

The rearranged chain carries TRBV10-3 and TRBJ2-2, with 9 junctional bases fitting TRBD1. Sequencing used unsorted PBMCs, obtained 2.3 years after starting antiretroviral therapy. The sequence derives from a woman between 40 and 55 years old with HIV. The DNA sequence is as follows: TGTGCCATCAGTGAGTTGAACAGGGGGCCGAACACCGGGGAGCTGTTTTTT. Its protein product is CAISELNRGPNTGELFF.